This T cell receptor (beta chain) was recorded in a study of response to subunit inactivated influenza vaccine. The CDR3 spans 15 residues. Germline loops: CDR1 LGHNA, CDR2 YSLEER. The V end was cut by 0 bases, the J end by 3 bases, with 11 bases between. TCRdb recomputed calls from the RT-PCR reads with MiXCR, one row per CDR3 protein. The sample carries about 170,000 distinct CDR3 sequences, 12% recorded once. The sample holds a few counts of this clonotype. A further study also used this sample, focusing on T cells expressing NK-cell markers. That work adds: Production of TCR beta cDNA relied on 5'RACE template switching with UMIs.

The V gene is TRBV4-3, the J gene TRBJ1-1; D is ambiguous. The sequencing here drew on CD8+ T cells sorted from PBMCs, taken about 11 days after vaccination. The clonotype comes from a man aged 45 to 65 who received an inactivated influenza vaccine. CDR3 in DNA: TGCGCCAGCAGCCAAGATCTGGTTAGGGACACTGAAGCTTTCTTT. It specifies CASSQDLVRDTEAFF.